The rows below give T cell receptor beta chains drawn from one sample of a study of cytomegalovirus exposure and HLA in healthy donors. The assay was immunoSEQ multiplex PCR, and TCRdb's table has in-frame clones only and misses some. The table lists fewer than 130,000 clones, 78% of them singletons. The sequenced material came from PBMCs. These receptors originate from a young woman in good health and CMV-seronegative. CDR3s include the opening cysteine and the closing phenylalanine or tryptophan. Only some rows state a clone size, as once, few, many or a class for expanded clones.

V gene	J gene	clone size	CDR3 protein
TRBV7-6	TRBJ1-1	.	CASSRDRGLRMNTEAFF
TRBV28	TRBJ2-7	.	CASSSRTAKIYEQYF
TRBV7-2	TRBJ1-2	.	CASSPATGYGYTF
TRBV19	TRBJ2-5	few	CASSMETGGTQYF
TRBV29-1	TRBJ2-7	few	CSVDQGGGIYEQYF
TRBV28	TRBJ1-1	.	CASRWTRGNTEAFF
TRBV4-1	TRBJ2-5	few	CASSPRDRGGRETQYF
TRBV4-3	TRBJ1-2	.	CASSQERGTGGNYGYTF
TRBV4-1	TRBJ2-5	once	CASSQVMGLAGGGETQYF
TRBV15	TRBJ1-2	few	CATSTRQINYGYTF
TRBV2	TRBJ1-4	few	CASKAGAQGEKLFF
TRBV5-1	TRBJ1-4	.	CASSPWTVSGEKLFF
TRBV6-1	TRBJ1-3	.	CASSAGTGSGNTIYF
TRBV9	TRBJ2-7	.	CASSATGQGGYEQYF
TRBV5-4	TRBJ2-1	.	CASSGLGRGGDYNEQFF
TRBV30	TRBJ1-4	.	CAWSVNRGQANEKLFF
TRBV19	TRBJ1-1	.	CASNGQSQSAFF
TRBV28	TRBJ2-7	few	CASSFLTSFYEQYF
TRBV28	TRBJ2-7	.	CASSMTQSYEQYF
TRBV10-2	TRBJ1-5	few	CASRRGQGNQPQHF
TRBV28	TRBJ2-7	.	CASRSTSGSDEQYF
TRBV9	TRBJ2-2	.	CASSVGRVIRTGELFF